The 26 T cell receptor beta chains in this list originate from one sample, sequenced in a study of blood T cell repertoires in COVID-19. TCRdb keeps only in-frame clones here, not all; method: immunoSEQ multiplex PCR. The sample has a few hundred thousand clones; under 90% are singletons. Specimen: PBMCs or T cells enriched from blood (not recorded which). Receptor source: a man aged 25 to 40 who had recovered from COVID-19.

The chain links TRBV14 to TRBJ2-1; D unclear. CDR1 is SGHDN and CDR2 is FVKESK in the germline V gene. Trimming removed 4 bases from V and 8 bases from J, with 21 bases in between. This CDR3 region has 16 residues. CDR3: CASSRLNHLPRDEQFF. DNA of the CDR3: TGTGCCAGCAGCCGCTTAAATCACTTGCCTCGGGATGAGCAGTTCTTC.

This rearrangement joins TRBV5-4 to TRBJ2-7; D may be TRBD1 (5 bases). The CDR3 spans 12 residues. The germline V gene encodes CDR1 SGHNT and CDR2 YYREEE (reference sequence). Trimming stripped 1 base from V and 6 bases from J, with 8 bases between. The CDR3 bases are TGTGCCAGCAGCTTGTTTGGGGCCGAGCAGTACTTC. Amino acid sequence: CASSLFGAEQYF. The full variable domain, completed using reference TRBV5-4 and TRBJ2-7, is ETGVTQSPTHLIKTRGQQVTLRCSSQSGHNTVSWYQQALGQGPQFIFQYYREEENGRGNFPPRFSGLQFPNYSSELNVNALELDDSALYLCASSLFGAEQYFGPGTRLTVT.

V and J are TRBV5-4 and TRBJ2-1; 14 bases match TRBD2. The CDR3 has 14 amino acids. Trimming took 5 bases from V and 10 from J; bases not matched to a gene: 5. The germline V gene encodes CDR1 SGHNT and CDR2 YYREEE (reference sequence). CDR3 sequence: CASRGGLAGDEQFF. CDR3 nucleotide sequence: TGTGCCAGCAGGGGGGGACTAGCGGGAGACGAGCAGTTCTTC.

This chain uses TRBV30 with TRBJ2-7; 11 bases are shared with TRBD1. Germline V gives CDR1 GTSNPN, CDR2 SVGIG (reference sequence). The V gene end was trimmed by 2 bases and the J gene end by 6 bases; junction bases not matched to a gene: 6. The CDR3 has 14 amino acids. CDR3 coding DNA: TGTGCCTGGAGTTGGACAGGGGGCTTTACCGAGCAGTACTTC. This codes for CAWSWTGGFTEQYF. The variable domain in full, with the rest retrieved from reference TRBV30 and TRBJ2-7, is SQTIHQWPATLVQPVGSPLSLECTVEGTSNPNLYWYRQAAGRGLQLLFYSVGIGQISSEVPQNLSASRPQDRQFILSSKKLLLSDSGFYLCAWSWTGGFTEQYFGPGTRLTVT.

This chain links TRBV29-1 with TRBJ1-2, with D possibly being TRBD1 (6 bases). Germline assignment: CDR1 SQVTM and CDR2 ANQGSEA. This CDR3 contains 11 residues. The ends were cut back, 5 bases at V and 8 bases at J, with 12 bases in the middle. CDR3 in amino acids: CSVSYGQGYTF. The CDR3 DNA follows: TGCAGCGTTTCGTACGGACAGGGCTACACCTTC.

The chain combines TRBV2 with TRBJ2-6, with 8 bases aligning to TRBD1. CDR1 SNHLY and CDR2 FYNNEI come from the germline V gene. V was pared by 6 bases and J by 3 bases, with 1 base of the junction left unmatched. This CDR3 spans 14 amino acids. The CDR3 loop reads CASSTGGGANVLTF. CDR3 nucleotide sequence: TGTGCCAGCAGCACAGGGGGTGGGGCCAACGTCCTGACTTTC.

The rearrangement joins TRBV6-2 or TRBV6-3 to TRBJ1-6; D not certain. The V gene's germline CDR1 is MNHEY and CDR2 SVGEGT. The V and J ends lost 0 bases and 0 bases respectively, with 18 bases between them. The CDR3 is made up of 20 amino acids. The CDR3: CASSYSPAEDASSYNSPLHF. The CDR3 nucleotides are TGTGCCAGCAGTTACTCACCCGCGGAGGACGCCAGCTCCTATAATTCACCCCTCCACTTT.

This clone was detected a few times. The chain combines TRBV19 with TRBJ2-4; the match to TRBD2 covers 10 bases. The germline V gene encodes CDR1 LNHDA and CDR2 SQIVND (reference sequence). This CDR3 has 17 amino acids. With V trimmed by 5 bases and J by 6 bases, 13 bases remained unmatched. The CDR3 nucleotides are TGTGCCAGTAGTTTGGGAGCTAGCGGGAGTGCAATAAACATTCAGTACTTC. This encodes CASSLGASGSAINIQYF.

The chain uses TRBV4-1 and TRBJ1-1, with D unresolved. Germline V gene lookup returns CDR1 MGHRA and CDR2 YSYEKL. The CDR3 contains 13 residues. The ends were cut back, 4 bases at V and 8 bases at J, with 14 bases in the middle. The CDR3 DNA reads TGCGCCAGCAGCCCGAATACTAGGTACGAAGCTTTCTTT. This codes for CASSPNTRYEAFF.

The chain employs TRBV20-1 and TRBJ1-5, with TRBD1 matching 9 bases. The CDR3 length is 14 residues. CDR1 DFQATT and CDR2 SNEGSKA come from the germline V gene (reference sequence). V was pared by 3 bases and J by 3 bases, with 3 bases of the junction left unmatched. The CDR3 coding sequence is TGCAGTGCTAGTGGGACAGGGAACAATCAGCCCCAGCATTTT. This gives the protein CSASGTGNNQPQHF.

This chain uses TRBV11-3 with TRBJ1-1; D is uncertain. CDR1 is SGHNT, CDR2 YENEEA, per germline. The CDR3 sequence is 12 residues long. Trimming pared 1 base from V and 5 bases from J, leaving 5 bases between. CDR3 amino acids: CASSLASTEAFF. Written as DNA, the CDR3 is TGTGCCAGCAGCTTAGCCAGTACTGAAGCTTTCTTT. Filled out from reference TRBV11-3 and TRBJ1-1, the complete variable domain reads EAGVVQSPRYKIIEKKQPVAFWCNPISGHNTLYWYLQNLGQGPELLIRYENEEAVDDSQLPKDRFSAERLKGVDSTLKIQPAELGDSAVYLCASSLASTEAFFGQGTRLTVV.

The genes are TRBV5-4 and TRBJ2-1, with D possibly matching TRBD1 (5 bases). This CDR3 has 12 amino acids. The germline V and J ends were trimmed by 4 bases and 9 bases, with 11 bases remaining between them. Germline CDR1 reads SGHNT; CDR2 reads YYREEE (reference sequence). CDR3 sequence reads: CASSGDGAEQFF. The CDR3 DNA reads TGTGCCAGCAGCGGGGATGGGGCTGAGCAGTTCTTC. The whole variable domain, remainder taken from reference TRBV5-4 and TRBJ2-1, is ETGVTQSPTHLIKTRGQQVTLRCSSQSGHNTVSWYQQALGQGPQFIFQYYREEENGRGNFPPRFSGLQFPNYSSELNVNALELDDSALYLCASSGDGAEQFFGPGTRLTVL.

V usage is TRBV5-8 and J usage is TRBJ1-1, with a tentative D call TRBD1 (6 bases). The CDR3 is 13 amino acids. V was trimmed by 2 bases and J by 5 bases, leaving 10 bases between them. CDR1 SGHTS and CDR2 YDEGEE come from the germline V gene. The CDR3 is CASSFTGKTEAFF. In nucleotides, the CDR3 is TGTGCCAGCAGCTTTACAGGGAAGACTGAAGCTTTCTTT.

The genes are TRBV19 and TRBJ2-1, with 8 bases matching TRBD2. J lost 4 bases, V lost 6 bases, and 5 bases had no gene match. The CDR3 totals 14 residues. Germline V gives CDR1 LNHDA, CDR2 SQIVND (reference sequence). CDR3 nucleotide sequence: TGTGCCAGTAGCAGCGGGAGAAATTACAATGAGCAGTTCTTC. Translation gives CASSSGRNYNEQFF.

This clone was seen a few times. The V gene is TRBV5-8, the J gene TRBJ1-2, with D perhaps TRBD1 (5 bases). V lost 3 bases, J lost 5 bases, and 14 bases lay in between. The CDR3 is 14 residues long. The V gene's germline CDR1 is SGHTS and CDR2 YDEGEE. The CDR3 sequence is CASSSRARLYGYTF. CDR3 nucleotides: TGTGCCAGCAGCTCCAGGGCGCGGCTTTATGGCTACACCTTC.

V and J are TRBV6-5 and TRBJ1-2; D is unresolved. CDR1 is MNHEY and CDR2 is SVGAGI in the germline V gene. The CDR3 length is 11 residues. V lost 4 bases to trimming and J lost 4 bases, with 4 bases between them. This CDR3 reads CASSSSYGYTF. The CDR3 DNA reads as TGTGCCAGCAGTTCCAGCTATGGCTACACCTTC.

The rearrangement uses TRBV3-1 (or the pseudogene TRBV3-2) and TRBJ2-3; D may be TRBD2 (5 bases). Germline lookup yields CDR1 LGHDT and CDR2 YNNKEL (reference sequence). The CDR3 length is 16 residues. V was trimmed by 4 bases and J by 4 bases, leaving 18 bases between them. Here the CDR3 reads CASSLYSGLSADTQYF. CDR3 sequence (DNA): TGTGCCAGCAGCCTGTACAGCGGACTTAGTGCAGATACGCAGTATTTT.

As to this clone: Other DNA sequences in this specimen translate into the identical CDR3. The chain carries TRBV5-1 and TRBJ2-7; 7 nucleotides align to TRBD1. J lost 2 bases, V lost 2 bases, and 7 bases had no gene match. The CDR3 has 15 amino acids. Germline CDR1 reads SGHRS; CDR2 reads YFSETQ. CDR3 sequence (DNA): TGCGCCAGCAGCTTTGGGCAGGGGGTGACCTACGAGCAGTACTTC. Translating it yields CASSFGQGVTYEQYF.

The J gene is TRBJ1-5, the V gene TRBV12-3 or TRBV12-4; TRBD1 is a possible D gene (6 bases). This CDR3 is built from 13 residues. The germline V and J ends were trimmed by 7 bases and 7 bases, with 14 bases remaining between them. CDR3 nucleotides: TGTGCCAGCACTAGGGGGTATGTACAGCCCCAGCATTTT. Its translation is CASTRGYVQPQHF.

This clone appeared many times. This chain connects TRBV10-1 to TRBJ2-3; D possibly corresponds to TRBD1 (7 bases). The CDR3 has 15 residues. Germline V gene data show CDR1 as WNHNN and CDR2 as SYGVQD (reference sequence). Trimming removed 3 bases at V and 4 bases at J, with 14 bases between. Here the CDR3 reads CASSEDRVAADTQYF. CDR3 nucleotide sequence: TGCGCCAGCAGTGAAGACAGGGTAGCGGCAGATACGCAGTATTTT.

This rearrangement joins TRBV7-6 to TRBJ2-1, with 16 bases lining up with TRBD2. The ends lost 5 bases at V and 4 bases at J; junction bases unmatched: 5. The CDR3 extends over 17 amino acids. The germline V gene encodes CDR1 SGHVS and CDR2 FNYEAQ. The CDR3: CASSPGTSGRVYNEQFF. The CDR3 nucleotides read TGTGCCAGCAGCCCCGGGACTAGCGGGAGGGTTTACAATGAGCAGTTCTTC.

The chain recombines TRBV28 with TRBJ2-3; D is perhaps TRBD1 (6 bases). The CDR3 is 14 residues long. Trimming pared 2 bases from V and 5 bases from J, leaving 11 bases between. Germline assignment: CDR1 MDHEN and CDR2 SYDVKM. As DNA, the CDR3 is TGTGCCAGCAGTTTAAGGGGGAATCAAGATACGCAGTATTTT. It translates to CASSLRGNQDTQYF.

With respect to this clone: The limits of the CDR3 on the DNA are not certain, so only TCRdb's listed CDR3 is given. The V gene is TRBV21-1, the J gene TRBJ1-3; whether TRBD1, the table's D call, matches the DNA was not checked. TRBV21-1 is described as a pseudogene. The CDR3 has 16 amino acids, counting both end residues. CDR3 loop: CASSKALWGFGNTIYF.

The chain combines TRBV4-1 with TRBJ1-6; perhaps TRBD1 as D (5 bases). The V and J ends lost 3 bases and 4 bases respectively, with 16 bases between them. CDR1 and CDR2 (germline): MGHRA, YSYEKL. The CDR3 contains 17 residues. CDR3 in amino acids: CASSHGGAPGYNSPLHF. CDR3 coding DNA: TGCGCCAGCAGCCACGGAGGGGCTCCGGGGTATAATTCACCCCTCCACTTT.

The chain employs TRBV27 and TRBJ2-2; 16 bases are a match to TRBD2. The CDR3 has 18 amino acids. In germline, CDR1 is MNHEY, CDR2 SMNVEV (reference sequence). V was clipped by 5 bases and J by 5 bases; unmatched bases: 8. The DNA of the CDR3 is TGTGCCAGCAGTCCCCCGGGACTAGCGGGGGGGGGTACCGGGGAGCTGTTTTTT. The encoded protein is CASSPPGLAGGGTGELFF.

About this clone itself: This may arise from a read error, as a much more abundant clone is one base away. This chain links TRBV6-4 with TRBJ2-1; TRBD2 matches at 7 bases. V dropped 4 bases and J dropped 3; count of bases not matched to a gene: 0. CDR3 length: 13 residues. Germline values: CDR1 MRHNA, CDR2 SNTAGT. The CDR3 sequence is CASSGTSYNEQFF. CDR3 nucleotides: TGTGCCAGCAGTGGGACTAGCTACAATGAGCAGTTCTTC.